This TCR beta chain was obtained from a study of regulatory T cells in long-lasting Graves disease. Germline CDR1 MNHEY, CDR2 SVGAGI. The CDR3 is made up of 15 amino acids. Trimming removed 2 bases at V and 5 bases at J, with 16 bases between. Study outcomes and limitations: Sharing of public clonotypes was greater in persistent patients (under 3,000) than in new patients (about 970). Favoring TRBV28, TRBJ1-2 and TRBJ2-5 was a feature seen in persistent disease. Study was limited to peripheral blood, excluding thyroid tissue.

Arm-PCR of CDR3 regions and iRepertoire HTBI primers were the basis on which TCR beta libraries were built. TCRdb passed the multiplex PCR reads through MiXCR, listing each CDR3 protein once. The sample shows 420,000 or so distinct CDR3 sequences, about a quarter of them seen only once. A word on this clonotype: As yet, its antigen is unknown.

Time point reported: persistent/refractory GD, antithyroid drugs over 5 years with positive TRAb. The TCR library was prepared using RNA isolated from PBMCs. Enrollment of patients was through an endocrinology department in Xi'an, China. This chain joins TRBV6-5 and TRBJ2-7; D unresolved. The source is a female donor with Graves disease. Here the sequenced sample was peripheral blood mononuclear cells (PBMCs), taken when the disease was refractory, from a patient treated with antithyroid drugs. This CDR3 is CASSYDAVSRNEQYF. In nucleotides, the CDR3 is TGTGCCAGCAGTTACGACGCGGTGAGCCGAAACGAGCAGTACTTC.